This T cell receptor beta chain was documented in a study of Graves' ophthalmopathy and Graves' hyperthyroidism. The table lists this clonotype with many counts. Stable hyperthyroidism meant no progression to ophthalmopathy within 18 months of follow-up. TCR beta CDR3 regions were amplified from RNA transcripts. HTBI primers were used in a first-round RT-PCR, which preceded a second-round multiplex PCR. MiXCR, run by TCRdb on the multiplex PCR reads, gives a single entry per CDR3 protein. Among 400,000 or so distinct CDR3 sequences listed, just over 15% were seen once. V lost 0 bases to trimming and J lost 4 bases; unmatched junction nucleotides: 5. Germline V lookup: CDR1 MNHEY, CDR2 SVGEGT. The CDR3 extends over 16 amino acids.

Source material: peripheral blood. The J gene is TRBJ1-1, the V gene TRBV6-2 or TRBV6-3; 10 nucleotides align to TRBD1. This receptor was taken from a woman under 30 with stable Graves' hyperthyroidism. This chain's CDR3 is CASSYSPRTGGTEAFF. The CDR3 nucleotides read TGTGCCAGCAGTTACTCCCCACGGACAGGGGGCACTGAAGCTTTCTTT.